A single sample gave rise to the 5 T cell receptor beta chains below, sequenced in a study of T cell responses to AZD1222 COVID-19 vaccine. Data came from immunoSEQ multiplex PCR; TCRdb stores just in-frame clones and leaves some out. The sample lists roughly 66,000 clones, about 88% occurring once. Sequencing used peripheral blood, obtained 28 days after the second dose of the MenACWY control vaccine. The receptors stem from an adult who received the MenACWY meningococcal vaccine as a control.

The chain links TRBV10-3 to TRBJ2-1, with 7 bases aligning to TRBD1. The CDR3 consists of 15 residues. The germline V gene encodes CDR1 ENHRY and CDR2 SYGVKD. V lost 5 bases, J lost 5 bases, and 9 bases stayed unmatched. CDR3 nucleotides: TGTGCCATCAGTTCTGGACAGGATACGAACAATGAGCAGTTCTTC. Amino acid sequence: CAISSGQDTNNEQFF.

The chain is built from TRBV18 and TRBJ1-1; the D gene is possibly TRBD1 (5 bases). The germline gives CDR1 KGHSH, CDR2 LQKENI. Trimming left V 3 bases short and J 1 base short, with 12 bases between. CDR3 length equals 15 residues. For the CDR3, the DNA is TGTGCCAGCTCACCTTCCGTGACAGCGAACACTGAAGCTTTCTTT. It encodes CASSPSVTANTEAFF. The whole variable domain, filled in from reference TRBV18 and TRBJ1-1, reads NAGVMQNPRHLVRRRGQEARLRCSPMKGHSHVYWYRQLPEEGLKFMVYLQKENIIDESGMPKERFSAEFPKEGPSILRIQQVVRGDSAAYFCASSPSVTANTEAFFGQGTRLTVV.

V and J are TRBV7-9 and TRBJ1-6, with 7 bases lining up with TRBD1. Germline trimming cut 8 bases from V and 0 bases from J; bases unmatched to any gene: 7. Germline CDR1 is SEHNR and CDR2 is FQNEAQ (reference sequence). The CDR3 length is 16 residues. CDR3 residues: CASQKQGSSYNSPLHF. DNA for the CDR3: TGTGCCAGCCAAAAACAGGGGAGCTCCTATAATTCACCCCTCCACTTT.

This sequence joins TRBV28 and TRBJ1-1; D is uncertain. The CDR3 covers 11 residues. Germline-derived CDR1 and CDR2 are MDHEN and SYDVKM. Trimming stripped 10 bases from V and 1 base from J, with 7 bases between. The CDR3 nucleotides read TGTGCCACAGGTCCGAACACTGAAGCTTTCTTT. Translation gives CATGPNTEAFF.

This clone came up once. The V and J genes are TRBV6-5 and TRBJ1-1; 8 nucleotides agree with TRBD1. V shed 7 bases and J 1 base; nucleotides not matched to a gene: 8. Per the germline V gene, CDR1 is MNHEY and CDR2 is SVGAGI. The CDR3 consists of 15 residues. This chain's CDR3 is CASTWTGTSNTEAFF. The CDR3 region has the DNA TGTGCCAGCACTTGGACAGGGACTTCGAACACTGAAGCTTTCTTT.